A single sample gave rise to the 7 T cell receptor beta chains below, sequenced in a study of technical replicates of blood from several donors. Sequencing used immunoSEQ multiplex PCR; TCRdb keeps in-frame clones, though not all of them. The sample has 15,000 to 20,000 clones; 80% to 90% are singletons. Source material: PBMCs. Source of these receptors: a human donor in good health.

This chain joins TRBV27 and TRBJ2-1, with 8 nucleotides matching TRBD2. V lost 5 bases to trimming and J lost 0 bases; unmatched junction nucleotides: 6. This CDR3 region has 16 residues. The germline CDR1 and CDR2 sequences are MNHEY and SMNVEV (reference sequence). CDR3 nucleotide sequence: TGTGCCAGCAGTGCCAGCGGGAGTGGCTCCTACAATGAGCAGTTCTTC. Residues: CASSASGSGSYNEQFF.

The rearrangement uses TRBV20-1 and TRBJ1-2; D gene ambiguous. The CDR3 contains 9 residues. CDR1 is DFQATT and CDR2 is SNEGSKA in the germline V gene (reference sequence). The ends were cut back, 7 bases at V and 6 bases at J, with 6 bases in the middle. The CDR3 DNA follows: TGCAGTGTCCCAGATGGCTACACCTTC. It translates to CSVPDGYTF.

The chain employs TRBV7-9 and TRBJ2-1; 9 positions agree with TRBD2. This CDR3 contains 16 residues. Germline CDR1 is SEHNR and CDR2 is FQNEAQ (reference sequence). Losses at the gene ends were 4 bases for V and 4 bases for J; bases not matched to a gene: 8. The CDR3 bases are TGTGCCAGCAGCTCTTCGGCTAGCGGGATTTACAATGAGCAGTTCTTC. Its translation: CASSSSASGIYNEQFF.

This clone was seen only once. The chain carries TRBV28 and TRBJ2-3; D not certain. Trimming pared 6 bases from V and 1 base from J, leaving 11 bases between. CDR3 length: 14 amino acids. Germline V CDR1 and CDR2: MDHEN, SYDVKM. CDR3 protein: CASSPSGGTDTQYF. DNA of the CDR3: TGTGCCAGCAGCCCCTCCGGAGGCACAGATACGCAGTATTTT.

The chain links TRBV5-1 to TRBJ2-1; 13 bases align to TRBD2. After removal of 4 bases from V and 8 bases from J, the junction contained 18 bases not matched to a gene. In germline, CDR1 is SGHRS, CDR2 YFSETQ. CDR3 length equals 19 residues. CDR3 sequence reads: CASSLGRTGTSGNWDEQFF. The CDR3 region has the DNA TGCGCCAGCAGCCTTGGGCGGACAGGGACTAGCGGGAACTGGGATGAGCAGTTCTTC.

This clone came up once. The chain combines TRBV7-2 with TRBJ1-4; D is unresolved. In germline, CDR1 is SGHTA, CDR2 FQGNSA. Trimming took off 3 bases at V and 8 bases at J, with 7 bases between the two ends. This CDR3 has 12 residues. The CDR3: CASSFGREKLFF. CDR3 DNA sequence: TGTGCCAGCAGCTTCGGGAGAGAAAAACTGTTTTTT.

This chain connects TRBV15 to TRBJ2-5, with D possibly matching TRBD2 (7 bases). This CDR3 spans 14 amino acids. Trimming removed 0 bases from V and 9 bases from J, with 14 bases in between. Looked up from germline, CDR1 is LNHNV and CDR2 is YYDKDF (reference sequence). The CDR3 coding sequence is TGTGCCACCAGCAGAGAGGCCAGGGAGGGGGCCCAGTACTTC. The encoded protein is CATSREAREGAQYF.